A selection of T cell receptor beta chains follows, all from one sample in a study of cytomegalovirus exposure and HLA in healthy donors. Clones were sequenced by immunoSEQ multiplex PCR, and TCRdb holds only the in-frame ones, with some missing. The sample includes 130,000 to 150,000 clones, around 84% of them seen just once. The sequenced sample consisted of PBMCs. These TCRs come from a man aged 35 to 55 in good health and CMV-seropositive. Each CDR3 is given with its conserved first and last residue. The D gene is left open where the match is weak. Clone size is given for some rows only: seen once, a few or many times, or a class if the clone is expanded.

J gene: TRBJ2-7; clone size: -; D gene: TRBD1; V gene: TRBV19; CDR3 DNA: TGTGCCAGTAGCCAGACAGGGAGTGGCGAGCAGTACTTC; CDR3 protein: CASSQTGSGEQYF
J gene: TRBJ1-3; clone size: -; D gene: TRBD1; V gene: TRBV2; CDR3 DNA: TGTGCCAGCAGGGGGGACAGGGGGATGATTCGCAGCTCTGGAAACACCATATATTTT; CDR3 protein: CASRGDRGMIRSSGNTIYF
J gene: TRBJ2-7; clone size: -; D gene: -; V gene: TRBV7-9; CDR3 DNA: TGTGCCAGCAGCTTAAGCGGCGGCTCCTACGAGCAGTACTTC; CDR3 protein: CASSLSGGSYEQYF
J gene: TRBJ2-2; clone size: -; D gene: -; V gene: TRBV19; CDR3 DNA: TGTGCCAGTAGTATCCCAATGGGCAGGGCGGACACCGGGGAGCTGTTTTTT; CDR3 protein: CASSIPMGRADTGELFF
J gene: TRBJ1-1; clone size: -; D gene: -; V gene: TRBV7-9; CDR3 DNA: TGTGCCAGCAGCTTAGTCGGGGCTGAAGCTTTCTTT; CDR3 protein: CASSLVGAEAFF
J gene: TRBJ1-2; clone size: -; D gene: TRBD1; V gene: TRBV6-1; CDR3 DNA: TGTGCCAGCAGTGCCGGGGACAGCTATGGCTACACCTTC; CDR3 protein: CASSAGDSYGYTF
J gene: TRBJ2-5; clone size: -; D gene: -; V gene: TRBV10-1; CDR3 DNA: TGCGCCAGCAGTGAACAGGGGAGGCAAGAGACCCAGTACTTC; CDR3 protein: CASSEQGRQETQYF
J gene: TRBJ2-3; clone size: -; D gene: TRBD2; V gene: TRBV29-1; CDR3 DNA: TGCAGCGTTGTCCGGACTAGCGGCACAGATACGCAGTATTTT; CDR3 protein: CSVVRTSGTDTQYF
J gene: TRBJ1-1; clone size: -; D gene: -; V gene: TRBV7-2; CDR3 DNA: TGTGCCAGCAGCTTAGATACTTATCGGACTGAAGCTTTCTTT; CDR3 protein: CASSLDTYRTEAFF
J gene: TRBJ1-5; clone size: -; D gene: TRBD1; V gene: TRBV6-1; CDR3 DNA: TGTGCCAGCAGTGTCACAGGGGGCGAGGGTCAGCCCCAGCATTTT; CDR3 protein: CASSVTGGEGQPQHF
J gene: TRBJ2-7; clone size: -; D gene: -; V gene: TRBV6-5; CDR3 DNA: TGTGCCAGCAGTTACGGCTGGGTCGGGGTGAGCGACGAGCAGTACTTC; CDR3 protein: CASSYGWVGVSDEQYF
J gene: TRBJ2-2; clone size: -; D gene: TRBD2; V gene: TRBV4-1; CDR3 DNA: TGCGCCAGCAGCCGCGGACTAGCGGGAGGGCGGGCCGGGGAGCTGTTTTTT; CDR3 protein: CASSRGLAGGRAGELFF
J gene: TRBJ2-1; clone size: -; D gene: TRBD1; V gene: TRBV6-5; CDR3 DNA: TGTGCCAGCAGTTACATTGGACAGGGCCTCAATGAGCAGTTCTTC; CDR3 protein: CASSYIGQGLNEQFF
J gene: TRBJ2-2; clone size: few; D gene: TRBD2; V gene: TRBV4-2; CDR3 DNA: TGTGCCAGCAGCCAAGAGGCACTAGCGGGAGCCACCGGGGAGCTGTTTTTT; CDR3 protein: CASSQEALAGATGELFF